The 14 T cell receptor beta chains reported below all come from one sample, sequenced in a study of cytomegalovirus exposure and HLA in healthy donors. The PCR contained 60 Vbeta and 13 Jbeta primers. Libraries were prepared by immunoSEQ multiplex PCR; TCRdb keeps only in-frame clonotypes and omits some of them. The repertoire holds 150,000 or so clones, with about three quarters as singletons. Input material: PBMCs. Receptor source: a female donor in good health and CMV-seronegative.

V usage is TRBV4-2 and J usage is TRBJ1-2; TRBD1 agrees at 7 bases. Germline assignment: CDR1 LGHNA and CDR2 YNFKEQ. The CDR3 runs to 17 residues. Germline trimming cut 4 bases from V and 1 base from J; bases unmatched to any gene: 12. The CDR3 is CASSRGDMGQINYGYTF. In DNA form, the CDR3 reads TGTGCCAGCAGCCGCGGAGATATGGGACAGATTAACTATGGCTACACCTTC.

V is TRBV27 and J is TRBJ1-2, with 7 bases that match TRBD1. J was trimmed by 6 bases and V by 6 bases; bases with no gene match: 10. The germline CDR1 and CDR2 sequences are MNHEY and SMNVEV (reference sequence). This CDR3 region has 14 residues. The CDR3 spells CASSDHDRVNGYTF. CDR3 coding DNA: TGTGCCAGCAGCGATCACGACAGGGTAAATGGCTACACCTTC.

Only a few counts were recorded for this clone. This chain connects TRBV7-9 to TRBJ1-1, with 10 positions matching TRBD1. The junction had 6 bases not matched to a gene; V was cut back by 5 bases and J by 0 bases. Germline V gene lookup returns CDR1 SEHNR and CDR2 FQNEAQ (reference sequence). The CDR3 sequence is 16 residues long. Here the CDR3 reads CASSPTGGRLNTEAFF. CDR3 nucleotides: TGTGCCAGCAGCCCGACAGGGGGCAGGTTGAACACTGAAGCTTTCTTT.

The rearrangement uses TRBV14 and TRBJ1-2, with TRBD1 identical over 7 bases. This CDR3 spans 15 amino acids. CDR1 and CDR2 (germline): SGHDN, FVKESK. V lost 4 bases, J lost 8 bases, and 13 bases stayed unmatched. Here the CDR3 reads CASSPSCDRVSGYTF. CDR3 sequence (DNA): TGTGCCAGCAGCCCCTCCTGCGACAGGGTCTCCGGCTACACCTTC.

This clone turned up a few times. This chain joins TRBV29-1 and TRBJ2-7; TRBD1 matches 8 bases. CDR1 and CDR2 from the germline V gene are SQVTM and ANQGSEA. Trimming removed 4 bases from V and 2 bases from J; junction bases left unmatched: 4. The CDR3 has 13 residues. CDR3 sequence (DNA): TGCAGCGTTGTCAGGACAGGGACCTACGAGCAGTACTTC. Its translation is CSVVRTGTYEQYF.

The V call is TRBV29-1, the J call TRBJ2-3, with D possibly being TRBD2 (5 bases). V was clipped by 6 bases and J by 2 bases, with 9 bases between them. Per the germline V gene, CDR1 is SQVTM and CDR2 is ANQGSEA. The CDR3 is 12 residues long. CDR3 nucleotides: TGCAGCGTGGAGACTAACACAGATACGCAGTATTTT. Translated: CSVETNTDTQYF.

The J gene is TRBJ2-5, the V gene TRBV29-1, with 11 bases aligning to TRBD2. There are 17 residues in the CDR3. Germline V lookup: CDR1 SQVTM, CDR2 ANQGSEA. After removal of 3 bases from V and 5 bases from J, the junction contained 14 bases not matched to a gene. In DNA, the CDR3 is TGCAGCGTTGAGAGACTAGCGGGAAGCGGCACCGGCGAGACCCAGTACTTC. Translating it yields CSVERLAGSGTGETQYF.

The genes are TRBV11-2 and TRBJ1-3, with D possibly being TRBD1 (6 bases). The CDR3 spans 18 residues. V lost 5 bases to trimming and J lost 0 bases, with 20 bases between them. CDR1 and CDR2 (germline): SGHAT, FQNNGV. CDR3 nucleotides: TGTGCCAGCAGCGAAGGCAAAGGGGGAGAACTCTCTGGAAACACCATATATTTT. Amino acids: CASSEGKGGELSGNTIYF.

This chain links TRBV9 with TRBJ1-2, with TRBD1 identical over 11 bases. The CDR3 has 16 residues. CDR1 SGDLS and CDR2 YYNGEE come from the germline V gene. Trimming took 2 bases from V and 6 from J; bases not matched to a gene: 9. The CDR3 protein is CASSVSRDRGTNGYTF. The CDR3 coding sequence is TGTGCCAGCAGCGTCAGCCGGGACAGGGGGACCAATGGCTACACCTTC.

The V call is TRBV7-8, the J call TRBJ1-5; weak D call: TRBD1 (5 bases). Germline values: CDR1 SGHVS, CDR2 FQNEAQ. CDR3 length: 16 residues. V lost 5 bases to trimming and J lost 2 bases, with 16 bases between them. The CDR3 protein is CASSLGLSWGNQPQHF. The DNA of the CDR3 is TGTGCCAGCAGCCTGGGACTATCATGGGGCAATCAGCCCCAGCATTTT.

The rearrangement joins TRBV2 to TRBJ2-7, with 7 bases lining up with TRBD1. Per germline, CDR1 SNHLY and CDR2 FYNNEI. V shed 8 bases, J shed 2 bases, and the junction held 3 bases outside the gene matches. CDR3 length equals 12 residues. The CDR3: CASQGQPYEQYF. The CDR3 DNA sequence: TGTGCCAGCCAGGGACAGCCCTACGAGCAGTACTTC.

V is TRBV15 and J is TRBJ2-7; TRBD1 matches 7 bases. Germline trimming cut 0 bases from V and 6 bases from J; bases unmatched to any gene: 8. Germline V gives CDR1 LNHNV, CDR2 YYDKDF (reference sequence). This CDR3 is 15 amino acids long. CDR3 amino acids: CATSRDLQGVGEQYF. The CDR3, as DNA: TGTGCCACCAGCAGAGATTTGCAGGGGGTAGGCGAGCAGTACTTC.

This clone was detected only a few times. CDR3 bases: TGTGCCAGCAGACCGACAGGGGGAAATCAGCCCCAGCATTTT. Its translation: CASRPTGGNQPQHF. The V gene is TRBV6-5, the J gene TRBJ1-5, with 9 bases that match TRBD1. The CDR3 consists of 14 residues. The junction had 4 bases not matched to a gene; V was cut back by 6 bases and J by 4 bases. Germline lookup yields CDR1 MNHEY and CDR2 SVGAGI.

V is TRBV11-2 and J is TRBJ2-1, with TRBD1 identical over 9 bases. The CDR3 is 15 amino acids. The germline CDR1 and CDR2 sequences are SGHAT and FQNNGV. Germline trimming cut 5 bases from V and 3 bases from J; bases unmatched to any gene: 5. In DNA, the CDR3 is TGTGCCAGCAGCCACCGGGACAGGGTCTACAATGAGCAGTTCTTC. It codes for CASSHRDRVYNEQFF.